The clone carrying this T cell receptor beta chain was detected ten times or more. V dropped 2 bases and J dropped 4; count of bases not matched to a gene: 1. CDR1 SGDLS and CDR2 YYNGEE come from the germline V gene. This CDR3 spans 14 amino acids. These data come from a study of regulatory T cells in long-lasting Graves disease. As for time point: newly diagnosed GD, antithyroid drugs for less than 3 months. The TCR library was prepared using RNA isolated from PBMCs. Researchers made TCR beta libraries by using iRepertoire HTBI primers and running Arm-PCR on CDR3 regions. TCRdb called the multiplex PCR reads again in MiXCR, with one record for every CDR3 protein. The sample gives about 540,000 distinct CDR3 sequences, about 13% of which show up once; roughly 10% is in the top ten. These records were also assigned to another study, of T cells in Graves' hyperthyroidism and ophthalmopathy.

This material consisted of peripheral blood mononuclear cells (PBMCs), taken at new diagnosis, from a patient treated with antithyroid drugs. The chain links TRBV9 to TRBJ1-1; TRBD1 matches 11 bases. The receptor was isolated from a man younger than 40 with Graves disease. The CDR3 here is CASSVGQGATEAFF. The CDR3, as DNA: TGTGCCAGCAGCGTTGGACAGGGGGCCACTGAAGCTTTCTTT.